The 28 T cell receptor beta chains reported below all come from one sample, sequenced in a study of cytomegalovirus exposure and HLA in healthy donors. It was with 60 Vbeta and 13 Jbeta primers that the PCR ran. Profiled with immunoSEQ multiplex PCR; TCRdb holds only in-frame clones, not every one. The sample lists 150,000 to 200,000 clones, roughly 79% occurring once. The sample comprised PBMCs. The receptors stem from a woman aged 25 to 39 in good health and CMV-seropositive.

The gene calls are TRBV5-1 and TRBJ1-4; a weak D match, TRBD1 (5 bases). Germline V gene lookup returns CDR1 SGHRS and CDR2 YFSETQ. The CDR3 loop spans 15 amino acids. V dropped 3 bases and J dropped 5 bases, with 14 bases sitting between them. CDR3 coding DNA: TGCGCCAGCAGCTACGGGGGGGGGAGAAATGAAAAACTGTTTTTT. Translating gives CASSYGGGRNEKLFF.

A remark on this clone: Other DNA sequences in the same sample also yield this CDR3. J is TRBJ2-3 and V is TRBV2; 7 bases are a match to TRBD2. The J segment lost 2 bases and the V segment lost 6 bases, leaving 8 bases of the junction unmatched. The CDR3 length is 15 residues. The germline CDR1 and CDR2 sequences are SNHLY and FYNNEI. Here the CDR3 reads CASSQTSGDTDTQYF. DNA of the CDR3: TGTGCCAGCAGCCAAACCAGCGGGGACACAGATACGCAGTATTTT.

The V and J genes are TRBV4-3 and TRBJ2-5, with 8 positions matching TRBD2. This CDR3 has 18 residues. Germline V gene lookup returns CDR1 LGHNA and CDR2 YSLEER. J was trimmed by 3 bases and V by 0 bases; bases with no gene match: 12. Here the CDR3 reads CASSQEWGQRGPKETQYF. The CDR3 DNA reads TGCGCCAGCAGCCAAGAGTGGGGGCAGCGGGGGCCGAAAGAGACCCAGTACTTC.

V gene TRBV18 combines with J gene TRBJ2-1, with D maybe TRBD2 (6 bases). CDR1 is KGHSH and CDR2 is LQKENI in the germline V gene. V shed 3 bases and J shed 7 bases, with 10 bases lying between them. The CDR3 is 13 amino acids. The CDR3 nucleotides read TGTGCCAGCTCACCCTCCCTAGCGAATGAGCAGTTCTTC. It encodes CASSPSLANEQFF.

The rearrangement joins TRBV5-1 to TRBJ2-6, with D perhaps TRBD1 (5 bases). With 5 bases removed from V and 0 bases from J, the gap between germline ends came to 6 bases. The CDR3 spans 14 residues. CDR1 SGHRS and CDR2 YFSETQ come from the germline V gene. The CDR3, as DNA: TGCGCCAGCAGAGACAGCTCTGGGGCCAACGTCCTGACTTTC. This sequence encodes CASRDSSGANVLTF.

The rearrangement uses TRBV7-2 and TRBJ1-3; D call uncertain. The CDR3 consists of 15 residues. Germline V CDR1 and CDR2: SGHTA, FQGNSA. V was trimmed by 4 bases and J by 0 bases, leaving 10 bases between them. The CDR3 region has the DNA TGTGCCAGCAGCTCCCCTCGGGGCTCTGGAAACACCATATATTTT. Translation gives CASSSPRGSGNTIYF.

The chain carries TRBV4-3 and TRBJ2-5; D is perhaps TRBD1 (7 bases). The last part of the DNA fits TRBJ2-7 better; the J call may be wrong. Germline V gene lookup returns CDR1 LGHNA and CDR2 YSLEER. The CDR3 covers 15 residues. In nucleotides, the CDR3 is TGCGCCAGCAGCCAAGTTGCGGGACAGCGGAACGAGCAGTACTTC. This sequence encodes CASSQVAGQRNEQYF.

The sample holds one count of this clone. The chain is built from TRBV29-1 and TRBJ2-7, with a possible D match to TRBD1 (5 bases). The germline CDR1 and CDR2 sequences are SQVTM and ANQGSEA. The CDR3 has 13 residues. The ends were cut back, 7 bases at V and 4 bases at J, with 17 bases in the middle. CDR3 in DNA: TGCAGCGCCGGACACCCGACGCGATACGAGCAGTACTTC. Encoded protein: CSAGHPTRYEQYF.

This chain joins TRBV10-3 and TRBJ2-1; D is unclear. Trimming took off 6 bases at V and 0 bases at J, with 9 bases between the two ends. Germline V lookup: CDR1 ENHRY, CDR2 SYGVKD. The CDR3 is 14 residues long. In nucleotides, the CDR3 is TGTGCCATCAGAAAGGAGAGCTCCTACAATGAGCAGTTCTTC. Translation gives CAIRKESSYNEQFF.

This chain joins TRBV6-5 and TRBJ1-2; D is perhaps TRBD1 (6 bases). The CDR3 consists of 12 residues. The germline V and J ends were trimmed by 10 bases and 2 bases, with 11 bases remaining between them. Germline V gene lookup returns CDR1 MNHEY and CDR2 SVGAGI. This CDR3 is CATTRGNYGYTF. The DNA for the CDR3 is TGTGCCACAACTAGGGGGAACTATGGCTACACCTTC.

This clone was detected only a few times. The CDR3 coding sequence is TGTGCCAGTAGTATGGCGGGGGCGCGAGAGACCCAGTACTTC. Protein sequence: CASSMAGARETQYF. The rearrangement uses TRBV19 and TRBJ2-5; tentatively, D is TRBD2 (7 bases). Germline V lookup: CDR1 LNHDA, CDR2 SQIVND (reference sequence). Trimming removed 3 bases at V and 4 bases at J, with 12 bases between. The CDR3 runs 14 residues.

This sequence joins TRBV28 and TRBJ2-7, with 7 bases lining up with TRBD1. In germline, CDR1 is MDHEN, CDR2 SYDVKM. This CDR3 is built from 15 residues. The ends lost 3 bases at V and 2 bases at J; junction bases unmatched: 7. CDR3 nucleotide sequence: TGTGCCAGCAGTTTCCCGGACAGGATTACCTACGAGCAGTACTTC. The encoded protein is CASSFPDRITYEQYF. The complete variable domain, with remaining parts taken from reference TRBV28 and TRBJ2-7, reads DVKVTQSSRYLVKRTGEKVFLECVQDMDHENMFWYRQDPGLGLRLIYFSYDVKMKEKGDIPEGYSVSREKKERFSLILESASTNQTSMYLCASSFPDRITYEQYFGPGTRLTVT.

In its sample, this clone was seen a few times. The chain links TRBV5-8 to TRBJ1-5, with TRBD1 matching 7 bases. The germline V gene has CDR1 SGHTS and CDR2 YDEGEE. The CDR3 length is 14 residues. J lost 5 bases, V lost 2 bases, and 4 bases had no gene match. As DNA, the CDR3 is TGTGCCAGCAGCTTCCGGACAGGAGATCAGCCCCAGCATTTT. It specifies CASSFRTGDQPQHF.

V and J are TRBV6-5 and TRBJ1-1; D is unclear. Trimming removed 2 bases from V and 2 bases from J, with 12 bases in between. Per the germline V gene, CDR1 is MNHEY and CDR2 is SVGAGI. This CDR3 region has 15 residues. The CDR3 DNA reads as TGTGCCAGCAGTTACACAGCGGATGGAAACACTGAAGCTTTCTTT. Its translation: CASSYTADGNTEAFF.

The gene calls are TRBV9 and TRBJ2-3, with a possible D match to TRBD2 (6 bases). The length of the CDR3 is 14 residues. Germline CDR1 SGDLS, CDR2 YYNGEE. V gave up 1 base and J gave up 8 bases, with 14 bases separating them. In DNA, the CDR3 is TGTGCCAGCAGCGTATCTGGCCGGGGAGGTACGCAGTATTTT. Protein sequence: CASSVSGRGGTQYF.

This CDR3 is CASSLVGRSNYGYTF. The CDR3 DNA follows: TGTGCCAGCAGCTTGGTAGGCAGGTCTAACTATGGCTACACCTTC. The V and J genes are TRBV5-4 and TRBJ1-2; D call uncertain. Looked up from germline, CDR1 is SGHNT and CDR2 is YYREEE (reference sequence). V was cut by 0 bases and J by 0 bases, with 9 bases left in between. This CDR3 contains 15 residues.

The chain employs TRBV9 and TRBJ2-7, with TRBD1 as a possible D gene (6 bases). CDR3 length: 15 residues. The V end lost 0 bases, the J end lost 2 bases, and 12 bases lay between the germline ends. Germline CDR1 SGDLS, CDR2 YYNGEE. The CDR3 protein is CASSVGSTGAYEQYF. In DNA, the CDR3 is TGTGCCAGCAGCGTAGGATCGACAGGCGCCTACGAGCAGTACTTC. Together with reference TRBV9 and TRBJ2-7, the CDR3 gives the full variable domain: DSGVTQTPKHLITATGQRVTLRCSPRSGDLSVYWYQQSLDQGLQFLIQYYNGEERAKGNILERFSAQQFPDLHSELNLSSLELGDSALYFCASSVGSTGAYEQYFGPGTRLTVT.

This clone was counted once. CDR3 sequence reads: CASSSQGETQYF. CDR3 in DNA: TGTGCCAGCAGTTCACAGGGAGAGACCCAGTACTTC. The genes are TRBV6-6 and TRBJ2-5; a weak D match, TRBD1 (6 bases). The CDR3 is 12 residues long. The V and J ends lost 4 bases and 4 bases respectively, with 7 bases between them. Germline lookup yields CDR1 MNHNY and CDR2 SVGAGI (reference sequence).

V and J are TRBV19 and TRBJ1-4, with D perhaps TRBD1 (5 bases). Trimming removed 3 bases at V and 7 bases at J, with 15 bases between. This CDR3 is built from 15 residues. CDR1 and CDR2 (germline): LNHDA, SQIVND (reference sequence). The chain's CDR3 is CASSIGTSNGEKLFF. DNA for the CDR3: TGTGCCAGTAGTATCGGGACTTCAAACGGTGAAAAACTGTTTTTT.

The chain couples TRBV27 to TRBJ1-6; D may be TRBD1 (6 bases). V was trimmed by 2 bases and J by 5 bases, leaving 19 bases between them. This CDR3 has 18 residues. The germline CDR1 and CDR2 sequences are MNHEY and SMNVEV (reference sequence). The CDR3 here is CASSLRAGRGVDNSPLHF. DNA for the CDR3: TGTGCCAGCAGTTTACGGGCTGGCAGGGGCGTCGATAATTCACCCCTCCACTTT.

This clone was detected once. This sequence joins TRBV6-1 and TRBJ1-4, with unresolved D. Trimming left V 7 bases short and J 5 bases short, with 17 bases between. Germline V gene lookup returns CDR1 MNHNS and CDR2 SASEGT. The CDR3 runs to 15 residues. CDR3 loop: CASKAQTGINEKLFF. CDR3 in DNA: TGTGCCAGCAAGGCCCAGACCGGGATAAATGAAAAACTGTTTTTT.

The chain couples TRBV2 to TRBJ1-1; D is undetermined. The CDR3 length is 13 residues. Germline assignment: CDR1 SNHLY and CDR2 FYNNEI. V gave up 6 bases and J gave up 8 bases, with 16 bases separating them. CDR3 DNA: TGTGCCAGCAGATTCCAGATGGGCAGCGAAGCTTTCTTT. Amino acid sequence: CASRFQMGSEAFF.

Here the CDR3 DNA reads TGTGCCAGCAGTTTATCCCTATTAGTGGGGGACAGGTCCTACGAGCAGTACTTC. Its translation: CASSLSLLVGDRSYEQYF. The chain links TRBV28 to TRBJ2-7, with 8 bases aligning to TRBD1. The ends lost 1 base at V and 1 base at J; junction bases unmatched: 12. This CDR3 spans 18 amino acids. Per the germline V gene, CDR1 is MDHEN and CDR2 is SYDVKM.

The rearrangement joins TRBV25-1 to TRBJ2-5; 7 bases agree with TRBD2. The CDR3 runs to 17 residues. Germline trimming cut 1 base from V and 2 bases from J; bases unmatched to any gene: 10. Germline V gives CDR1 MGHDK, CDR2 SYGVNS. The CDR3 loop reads CASSESGRTSRQETQYF. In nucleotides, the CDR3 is TGTGCCAGCAGTGAATCGGGAAGGACTAGTAGACAAGAGACCCAGTACTTC.

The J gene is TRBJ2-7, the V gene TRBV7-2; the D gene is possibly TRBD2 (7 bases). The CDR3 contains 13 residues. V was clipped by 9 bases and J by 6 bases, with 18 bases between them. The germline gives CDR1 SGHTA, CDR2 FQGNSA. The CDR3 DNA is TGTGCCAGTCGGGGGGCTTTTTATAGCGAGCAGTACTTC. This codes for CASRGAFYSEQYF.

The CDR3 bases are TGTGCCAGCAGCCCACGACAGGGGATCTATGGCTACACCTTC. Translating gives CASSPRQGIYGYTF. This chain joins TRBV7-9 and TRBJ1-2; 8 bases line up with TRBD1. After removal of 5 bases from V and 4 bases from J, the junction contained 6 bases not matched to a gene. The CDR3 spans 14 residues. Germline-derived CDR1 and CDR2 are SEHNR and FQNEAQ (reference sequence).

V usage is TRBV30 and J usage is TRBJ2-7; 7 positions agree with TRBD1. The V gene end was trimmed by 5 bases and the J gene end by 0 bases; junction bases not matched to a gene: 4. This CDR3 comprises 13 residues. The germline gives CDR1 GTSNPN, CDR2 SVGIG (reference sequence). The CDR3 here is CAWSDRDSYEQYF. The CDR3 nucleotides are TGTGCCTGGTCAGACAGGGACTCCTACGAGCAGTACTTC.

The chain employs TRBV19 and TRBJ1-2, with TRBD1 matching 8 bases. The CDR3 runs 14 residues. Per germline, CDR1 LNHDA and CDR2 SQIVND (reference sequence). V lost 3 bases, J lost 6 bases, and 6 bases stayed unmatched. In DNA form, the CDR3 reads TGTGCCAGTAGTATTAAAGGACAGGGTAATGGCTACACCTTC. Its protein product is CASSIKGQGNGYTF. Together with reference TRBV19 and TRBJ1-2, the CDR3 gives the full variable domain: DGGITQSPKYLFRKEGQNVTLSCEQNLNHDAMYWYRQDPGQGLRLIYYSQIVNDFQKGDIAEGYSVSREKKESFPLTVTSAQKNPTAFYLCASSIKGQGNGYTFGSGTRLTVV.